The rows below give T cell receptor beta chains drawn from one sample of a study of cytomegalovirus exposure and HLA in healthy donors. Here immunoSEQ multiplex PCR was the method, and the copy in TCRdb shows in-frame clones only, minus some. Here the sample spans 130,000 or so clones, 75% to 90% being singletons. Specimen: PBMCs. These receptors came from a man between 40 and 49 years old in good health and CMV-seronegative. CDR3s include the opening cysteine and the closing phenylalanine or tryptophan. Fields, in order: clone size, J gene, V gene, D gene, CDR3 protein, CDR3 DNA. D genes are given only for firm matches. Some rows have no size entry. The others give once, few or many, or a class for an expanded clone.

-	TRBJ2-7	TRBV29-1	TRBD1	CSVGGGQGYEQYF	TGCAGCGTTGGGGGGGGACAGGGCTACGAGCAGTACTTC
-	TRBJ2-1	TRBV29-1	-	CSVSAGMGSYNEQFF	TGCAGCGTTTCCGCGGGGATGGGGTCCTACAATGAGCAGTTCTTC
few	TRBJ2-2	TRBV7-3	-	CASSFGPGAGGELFF	-
-	TRBJ2-3	TRBV9	TRBD2	CASSALSGLAEPTQYF	TGTGCCAGCAGCGCCCTCTCGGGACTAGCGGAGCCGACGCAGTATTTT
once	TRBJ1-1	TRBV5-6	-	CASSYPGNTEAFF	TGTGCCAGCAGCTATCCAGGGAACACTGAAGCTTTCTTT
-	TRBJ1-1	TRBV28	-	CASSPPRQNTEAFF	TGTGCCAGCAGTCCCCCGCGGCAGAACACTGAAGCTTTCTTT
-	TRBJ2-7	TRBV11-2	TRBD1	CASSSFRDRTKKSHYEQYF	TGTGCCAGCAGCAGCTTCCGGGACAGGACAAAAAAAAGCCACTACGAGCAGTACTTC
-	TRBJ2-1	TRBV7-8	TRBD2	CASSFIGGRSYNEQFF	TGTGCCAGCAGCTTTATTGGCGGGAGGTCCTACAATGAGCAGTTCTTC
-	TRBJ2-1	TRBV7-2	TRBD2	CAQREIDEQFF	TGTGCCCAGCGGGAGATCGATGAGCAGTTCTTC
-	TRBJ1-5	TRBV19	-	CASSIGQDAQPQHF	TGTGCCAGTAGTATAGGACAGGACGCGCAGCCCCAGCATTTT
-	TRBJ2-1	TRBV7-2	TRBD2	CASSLLGLARGNNEQFF	TGTGCCAGCAGCCTCTTGGGACTAGCTCGGGGTAACAATGAGCAGTTCTTC
few	TRBJ1-1	TRBV27	TRBD1	CASSTGTGDLNTEAFF	TGTGCCAGCAGTACGGGGACAGGGGACCTTAACACTGAAGCTTTCTTT
-	TRBJ2-7	TRBV7-2	-	CASSLDLHYEQYF	TGTGCCAGCAGCTTAGACTTGCACTACGAGCAGTACTTC
-	TRBJ1-3	TRBV6-5	TRBD1	CASSWTGGNTIYF	TGTGCCAGCAGTTGGACAGGGGGCAACACCATATATTTT
-	TRBJ2-1	TRBV4-1	TRBD2	CASSQGYAGAEEQFF	TGCGCCAGCAGCCAAGGCTACGCGGGAGCCGAAGAGCAGTTCTTC
once	TRBJ2-5	TRBV9	TRBD1	CASSPRGGLGTQYF	TGTGCCAGCAGCCCCAGAGGGGGCCTCGGGACCCAGTACTTC
-	TRBJ2-7	TRBV5-1	TRBD1	CASSLTGDLTYEQYF	TGCGCCAGCAGCTTGACAGGGGACCTGACCTACGAGCAGTACTTC
few	TRBJ2-1	TRBV27	TRBD2	CASTRGGPGLAGLVEQFF	TGTGCCAGCACCCGGGGGGGACCGGGACTAGCGGGATTGGTTGAGCAGTTCTTC
-	TRBJ2-3	TRBV27	-	CASSSLLHPNKQYF	TGTGCCAGCAGTTCCCTACTACACCCCAATAAGCAGTATTTT
-	TRBJ2-7	TRBV27	TRBD1	CATESGQTYEQYF	TGTGCCACCGAATCGGGACAGACCTACGAGCAGTACTTC
-	TRBJ2-2	TRBV7-2	TRBD1	CASSPRQGYTGELFF	TGTGCCAGCAGCCCGCGACAGGGCTACACCGGGGAGCTGTTTTTT
-	TRBJ2-1	TRBV11-3	TRBD2	CASSPGGAGDEQFF	TGTGCCAGCAGCCCGGGGGGAGCGGGGGATGAGCAGTTCTTC
few	TRBJ1-6	TRBV7-9	-	CASSLPHNSPLHF	TGTGCCAGCAGCCTTCCTCATAATTCACCCCTCCACTTT
-	TRBJ2-3	TRBV7-6	-	CASSLYPRVGPTDTQYF	TGTGCCAGCAGCCTCTACCCCAGGGTTGGCCCCACAGATACGCAGTATTTT
-	TRBJ2-1	TRBV12-5	-	CASGLVRLVLSFSSYNEQFF	TGTGCTAGTGGTTTGGTACGTTTAGTTTTAAGCTTTAGCTCCTACAATGAGCAGTTCTTC
-	TRBJ1-4	TRBV2	-	CATGGEGGEKLFF	TGTGCCACCGGAGGGGAGGGAGGGGAAAAACTGTTTTTT
-	TRBJ2-7	TRBV9	TRBD2	CASSTSGRGYEQYF	TGTGCCAGCAGTACTAGCGGGAGGGGGTACGAGCAGTACTTC
-	TRBJ1-1	TRBV18	-	CASSQEEGVVAFF	TGTGCCAGCTCACAGGAGGAGGGCGTGGTAGCTTTCTTT
-	TRBJ2-3	TRBV2	-	CASKGGLEGSSDTQYF	TGTGCCAGCAAGGGCGGCCTCGAGGGTTCCTCAGATACGCAGTATTTT
few	TRBJ1-3	TRBV19	-	CASSIDRWTGNTIYF	TGTGCCAGTAGTATCGACAGGTGGACTGGAAACACCATATATTTT
-	TRBJ1-6	TRBV10-3	-	CAISEAYLVYRSPLHF	TGTGCCATCAGTGAGGCTTACTTGGTTTATCGTTCACCCCTCCACTTT
-	TRBJ1-5	TRBV6-6	TRBD1	CASNDRESNQPQHF	TGTGCCAGCAATGACAGGGAGTCCAATCAGCCCCAGCATTTT
-	TRBJ2-7	TRBV10-3	TRBD2	CAISGASGAYEQYF	TGTGCCATCAGCGGGGCTAGCGGAGCCTACGAGCAGTACTTC
-	TRBJ1-1	TRBV5-4	-	CASSLGWDGRRYLNTEAFF	TGTGCCAGCAGCTTGGGTTGGGATGGGAGAAGATATTTGAACACTGAAGCTTTCTTT
-	TRBJ2-7	TRBV5-1	-	CASGYSMGQSYEQYF	TGCGCCAGCGGCTACTCGATGGGACAATCCTACGAGCAGTACTTC
-	TRBJ1-1	TRBV11-3	-	CASSYTGSTEAFF	TGTGCCAGCAGCTATACAGGGTCCACTGAAGCTTTCTTT
once	TRBJ2-2	TRBV7-2	TRBD2	CASSLRGGLAAGELFF	TGTGCCAGCAGCCTTAGGGGGGGACTAGCAGCCGGGGAGCTGTTTTTT
-	TRBJ2-7	TRBV9	-	CASSVGGQRYEQYF	TGTGCCAGCAGCGTAGGCGGACAACGCTACGAGCAGTACTTC
-	TRBJ1-4	TRBV5-1	TRBD1	CASSPGQGLREKLFF	TGCGCCAGCAGCCCCGGACAGGGTCTCCGGGAAAAACTGTTTTTT
once	TRBJ2-1	TRBV27	-	CASSLAGIPYNEQFF	TGTGCCAGCAGTTTAGCCGGGATACCCTACAATGAGCAGTTCTTC
-	TRBJ2-1	TRBV10-3	-	CAISESIQGSSYNEQFF	TGTGCCATCAGTGAGTCGATTCAGGGGAGCTCCTACAATGAGCAGTTCTTC
once	TRBJ1-2	TRBV7-2	-	CASSGLIGGANENYGYTF	TGTGCCAGCAGCGGCCTCATTGGAGGGGCAAATGAGAACTATGGCTACACCTTC
-	TRBJ2-7	TRBV15	TRBD2	CATSRDNGRAVGEQYF	TGTGCCACCAGCAGAGATAACGGGAGGGCCGTTGGCGAGCAGTACTTC
-	TRBJ2-7	TRBV6-6	TRBD2	CASSYRGLLYEQYF	TGTGCCAGCAGTTACAGGGGACTACTATACGAGCAGTACTTC
few	TRBJ1-2	TRBV2	TRBD1	CASIMGQNPVYGYTF	TGTGCCAGCATCATGGGACAGAACCCAGTCTATGGCTACACCTTC
-	TRBJ2-3	TRBV14	-	CASSQDPRVGFPDTQYF	TGTGCCAGCAGCCAAGATCCCAGGGTCGGGTTCCCAGATACGCAGTATTTT
once	TRBJ2-7	TRBV2	-	CASIPSVLDSYEQYF	TGTGCCAGCATCCCCAGCGTACTAGATTCCTACGAGCAGTACTTC
-	TRBJ2-3	TRBV6-5	TRBD2	CASTSGGGMDTQYF	TGTGCCAGCACGAGCGGGGGGGGGATGGATACGCAGTATTTT
-	TRBJ2-1	TRBV27	TRBD2	CASSLMGGYNEQFF	TGTGCCAGCAGTTTAATGGGGGGGTACAATGAGCAGTTCTTC
-	TRBJ2-7	TRBV28	TRBD1	CASSGTGGWYEQYF	TGTGCCAGCAGTGGGACAGGGGGCTGGTACGAGCAGTACTTC
-	TRBJ1-4	TRBV4-1	-	CASSHRVENEKLFF	TGCGCCAGCAGCCATCGGGTCGAGAATGAAAAACTGTTTTTT
-	TRBJ2-7	TRBV27	TRBD2	CASSLGLADEQYF	TGTGCCAGCAGTCTGGGACTAGCGGACGAGCAGTACTTC
few	TRBJ2-2	TRBV12-5	TRBD2	CASGLTLADTGELFF	TGTGCTAGTGGTTTAACACTAGCGGACACCGGGGAGCTGTTTTTT
-	TRBJ2-5	TRBV19	TRBD1	CASSISDRGAETQYF	TGTGCCAGTAGTATCTCTGACAGGGGAGCAGAGACCCAGTACTTC
once	TRBJ2-1	TRBV7-9	-	CASSLEDSYNEQFF	TGTGCCAGCAGCTTAGAGGACAGCTACAATGAGCAGTTCTTC